The clone carrying this T cell receptor beta chain was found once. The antigen remains undetermined. At one end the junction does not follow the germline gene, possibly because of a read error. Germline V gene lookup returns CDR1 SEHNR and CDR2 FQNEAQ (reference sequence). The CDR3 consists of 13 residues. This entry comes from a study of T cell responses to AZD1222 COVID-19 vaccine. About the study: Second-dose schedules of about 4 or about 12 weeks were combined. The study, taken as a whole, reports: Regions 160-218 and 743-854 dominated among vaccine-associated CD4 TCRs spanning spike. Baseline testing showed seropositivity in only a handful of AZD1222 recipients.

The assay was immunoSEQ multiplex PCR, and TCRdb's table has in-frame clones only and misses some. The data contain roughly 91,000 clones, under 95% of them singletons. This chain uses TRBV7-9 with TRBJ1-1; perhaps TRBD1 as D (5 bases). The receptor was derived from an adult in good health. The specimen comprised peripheral blood, sampled on day 0 of AZD1222 vaccination. In DNA, the CDR3 is TGTGCCAGCCGGGGGGATTTGAACGCTGAAGCTTTCTTT. Translating it yields CASRGDLNAEAFF.